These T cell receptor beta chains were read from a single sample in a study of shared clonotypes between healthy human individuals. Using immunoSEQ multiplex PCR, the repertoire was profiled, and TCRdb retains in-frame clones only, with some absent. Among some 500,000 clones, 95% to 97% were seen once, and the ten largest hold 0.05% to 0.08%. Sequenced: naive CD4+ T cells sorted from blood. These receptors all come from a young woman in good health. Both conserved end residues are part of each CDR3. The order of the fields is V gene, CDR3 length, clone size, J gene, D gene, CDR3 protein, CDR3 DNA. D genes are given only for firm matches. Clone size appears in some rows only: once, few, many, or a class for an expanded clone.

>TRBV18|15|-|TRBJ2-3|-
CASSPLGVGTDTQYF
TGTGCCAGCTCACCACTAGGGGTTGGCACAGATACGCAGTATTTT
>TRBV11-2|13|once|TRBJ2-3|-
CASSPNTGDTQYF
TGTGCCAGCAGCCCCAACACCGGAGATACGCAGTATTTT
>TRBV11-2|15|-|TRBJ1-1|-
CASSLVGGVGTEAFF
TGTGCCAGCAGCTTAGTGGGCGGGGTGGGAACTGAAGCTTTCTTT
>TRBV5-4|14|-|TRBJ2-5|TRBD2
CASSSDPGGETQYF
TGTGCCAGCAGCTCGGACCCCGGGGGGGAGACCCAGTACTTC
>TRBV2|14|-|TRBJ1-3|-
CASQTQSSGNTIYF
TGTGCCAGCCAAACACAGAGCTCTGGAAACACCATATATTTT
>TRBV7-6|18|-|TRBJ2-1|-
CASSLGGGGSRSYNEQFF
TGTGCCAGCAGCTTAGGGGGAGGAGGGAGTAGGTCCTACAATGAGCAGTTCTTC
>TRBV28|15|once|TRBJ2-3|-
CASRLRDFSTDTQYF
TGTGCCAGCAGACTCCGGGACTTCTCCACAGATACGCAGTATTTT
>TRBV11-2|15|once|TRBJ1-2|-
CASSFLLTALHGYTF
TGTGCCAGCAGCTTCCTGTTGACAGCATTGCATGGCTACACCTTC
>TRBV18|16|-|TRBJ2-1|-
CASSPRPLEGYNEQFF
TGTGCCAGCTCACCCCGTCCCTTGGAGGGGTACAATGAGCAGTTCTTC
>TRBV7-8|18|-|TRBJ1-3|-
CASSLVAQTGASGNTIYF
TGTGCCAGCAGCTTAGTAGCCCAAACAGGAGCTTCTGGAAACACCATATATTTT
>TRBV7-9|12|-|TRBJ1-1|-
CASSPGQNEAFF
TGTGCCAGCAGCCCCGGGCAGAATGAAGCTTTCTTT
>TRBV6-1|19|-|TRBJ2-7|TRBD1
CASSGEQGAALALSYEQYF
TGTGCCAGCAGTGGAGAACAGGGGGCTGCCCTAGCACTTAGCTACGAGCAGTACTTC
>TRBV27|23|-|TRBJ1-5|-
CASSRQCHGPSKTAGTGARPQHF
TGTGCCAGCAGTCGACAGTGTCACGGCCCCTCCAAAACTGCTGGCACTGGGGCACGGCCCCAGCATTTT
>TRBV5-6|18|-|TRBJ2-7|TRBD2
CASSRPLDRLAGGYEQYF
TGTGCCAGCAGCCGACCCCTCGATAGACTAGCGGGAGGTTACGAGCAGTACTTC
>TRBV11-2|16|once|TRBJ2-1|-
CASSLDRRGTTNEQFF
TGTGCCAGCAGCTTAGATAGGCGGGGTACGACCAATGAGCAGTTCTTC
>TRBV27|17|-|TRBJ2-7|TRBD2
CASSLITSGRAPNEQYF
TGTGCCAGCAGTTTAATAACTAGCGGGAGGGCCCCGAACGAGCAGTACTTC
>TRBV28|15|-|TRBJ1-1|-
CASSFVPELNTEAFF
TGTGCCAGCAGTTTCGTGCCGGAGCTGAACACTGAAGCTTTCTTT
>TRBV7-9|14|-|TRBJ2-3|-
CASSPRGAPDTQYF
TGTGCCAGCAGCCCCCGGGGGGCCCCAGATACGCAGTATTTT
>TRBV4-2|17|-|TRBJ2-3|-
CASSQYFQGPSTDTQYF
TGTGCCAGCAGCCAGTATTTTCAGGGTCCTAGCACAGATACGCAGTATTTT
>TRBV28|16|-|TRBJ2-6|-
CASSSNWVPGANVLTF
TGTGCCAGCAGTTCGAATTGGGTTCCCGGGGCCAACGTCCTGACTTTC
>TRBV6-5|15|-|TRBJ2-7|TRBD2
CASRRTSGSRYEQYF
TGTGCCAGCAGAAGGACTAGCGGGAGTCGGTACGAGCAGTACTTC
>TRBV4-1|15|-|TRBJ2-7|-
CASSQGDPTIHEQYF
TGCGCCAGCAGCCAGGGGGATCCCACAATCCACGAGCAGTACTTC
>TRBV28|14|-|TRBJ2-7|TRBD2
CASRGTSGNYEQYF
TGTGCCAGCCGCGGGACTAGCGGCAACTACGAGCAGTACTTC
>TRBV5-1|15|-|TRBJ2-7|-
CASNPSRGQVYEQYF
TGCGCCAGCAATCCGAGTCGGGGGCAGGTCTACGAGCAGTACTTC
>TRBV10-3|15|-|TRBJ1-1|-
CAIRDSTRGGTEAFF
TGTGCCATCAGGGACTCGACCCGAGGAGGCACTGAAGCTTTCTTT
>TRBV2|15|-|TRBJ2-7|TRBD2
CASSGLAGGLDEQYF
TGTGCCAGCAGTGGACTAGCGGGAGGACTGGACGAGCAGTACTTC
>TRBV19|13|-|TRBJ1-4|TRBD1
CASWTGGNEKLFF
TGTGCCAGCTGGACAGGTGGGAATGAAAAACTGTTTTTT
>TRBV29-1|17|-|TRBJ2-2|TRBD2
CSAVVGLAGVGYGELFF
TGCAGCGCGGTCGTCGGACTAGCGGGAGTAGGATACGGGGAGCTGTTTTTT
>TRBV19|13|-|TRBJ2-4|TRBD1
CASRDRAKNIQYF
TGTGCCAGCAGGGACAGAGCCAAAAACATTCAGTACTTC
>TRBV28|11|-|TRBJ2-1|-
CASLSYNEQFF
TGTGCCAGCCTCTCCTACAATGAGCAGTTCTTC
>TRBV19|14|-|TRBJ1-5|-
CASDGGGAGQPQHF
TGTGCCAGTGACGGGGGAGGGGCTGGTCAGCCCCAGCATTTT
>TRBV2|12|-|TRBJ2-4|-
CASSESPTIQYF
TGTGCCAGCAGTGAAAGCCCCACAATTCAGTACTTC
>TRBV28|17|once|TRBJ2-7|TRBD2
CASSPPGGAGGSYEQYF
TGTGCCAGCAGTCCACCCGGAGGAGCGGGAGGCTCCTACGAGCAGTACTTC
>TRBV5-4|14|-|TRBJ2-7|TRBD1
CASSSRQGTNEQYF
TGTGCCAGCAGCTCCAGACAGGGGACCAACGAGCAGTACTTC
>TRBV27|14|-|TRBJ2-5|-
CASSLSLRDGTQYF
TGTGCCAGCAGTTTATCGCTCAGGGATGGGACCCAGTACTTC
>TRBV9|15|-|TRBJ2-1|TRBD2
CASSGLAGTYNEQFF
TGTGCCAGCAGCGGCCTAGCGGGAACCTACAATGAGCAGTTCTTC
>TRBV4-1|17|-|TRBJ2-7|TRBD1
CASSQDMEQGVSYEQYF
TGCGCCAGCAGCCAAGATATGGAGCAGGGGGTTTCCTACGAGCAGTACTTC
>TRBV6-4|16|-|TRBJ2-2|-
CASRRDKGKSAGELFF
TGTGCCAGCAGAAGGGACAAGGGAAAGAGTGCCGGGGAGCTGTTTTTT
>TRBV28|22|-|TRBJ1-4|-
CASTRTWEGLGLGPGYFEKLFF
TGTGCCAGCACCAGGACCTGGGAGGGGTTGGGATTGGGTCCAGGGTATTTTGAAAAACTGTTTTTT
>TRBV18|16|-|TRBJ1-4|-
CASSPREVGTNEKLFF
TGTGCCAGCTCACCAAGGGAGGTGGGAACTAATGAAAAACTGTTTTTT
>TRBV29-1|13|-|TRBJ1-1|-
CSVDQGLKTEAFF
TGCAGCGTTGACCAGGGCTTGAAGACTGAAGCTTTCTTT
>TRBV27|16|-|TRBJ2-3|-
CASSLGQGASTDTQYF
TGTGCCAGCAGTTTAGGGCAGGGAGCTAGCACAGATACGCAGTATTTT
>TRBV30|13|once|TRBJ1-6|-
CAWSVQGYSPLHF
TGTGCCTGGAGTGTACAGGGTTATTCACCCCTCCACTTT
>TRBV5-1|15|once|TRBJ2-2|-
CASSIAPRRAGELFF
TGCGCCAGCTCAATTGCCCCTCGACGGGCCGGGGAGCTGTTTTTT
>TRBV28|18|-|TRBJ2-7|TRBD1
CASSLDVPGQGIGYEQYF
TGTGCCAGCAGTCTGGACGTGCCGGGACAGGGGATAGGCTACGAGCAGTACTTC
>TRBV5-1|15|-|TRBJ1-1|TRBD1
CASSRGQGANTEAFF
TGCGCCAGCAGCCGGGGACAGGGGGCGAACACTGAAGCTTTCTTT
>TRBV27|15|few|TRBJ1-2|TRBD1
CASRVGQGSNYGYTF
TGTGCCAGCAGGGTCGGACAGGGTAGTAACTATGGCTACACCTTC